This T cell receptor (beta chain) derives from a study of blood T cell repertoires in COVID-19. Across the whole study: Samples came from the United States, Italy and Spain, spanning acute and convalescent COVID-19. The cDNA or gDNA used as material had been derived from T cells, B-cell-depleted T cells, or PBMCs.

Methods used by the authors: From reference gene primer amplification, estimates of nucleated cell counts were derived. Sequenced by immunoSEQ multiplex PCR; TCRdb stores in-frame clones only, minus some. Clonal size and the V and J genes are those of that table, whereas D and trimming came from the DNA. Here the sample spans 90,000 to 150,000 clones, less than 80% being singletons. In its sample, this clone was seen once. The receptor was isolated from a man between 45 and 60 years old with acute or convalescent COVID-19. Sequences were obtained from peripheral blood.

CDR3: CASSIMDRDPGNTIYF. DNA for the CDR3: TGTGCCAGTAGTATAATGGACAGGGATCCTGGAAACACCATATATTTT. The chain joins TRBV19 to TRBJ1-3; 8 bases map to TRBD1. Germline CDR1 and CDR2: LNHDA and SQIVND (reference sequence). V shed 2 bases and J 2 bases; nucleotides not matched to a gene: 5. The CDR3 loop spans 16 amino acids.